Included here is one T cell receptor beta chain sequence, with context. The antigen is unknown. Using immunoSEQ multiplex PCR, the repertoire was profiled, and TCRdb retains in-frame clones only, with some absent. The repertoire holds 90,000 to 110,000 clones, with 88% as singletons. The CDR3 extends over 13 amino acids. The V end lost 2 bases, the J end lost 5 bases, and 10 bases lay between the germline ends. Germline lookup yields CDR1 WNHNN and CDR2 SYGVQD (reference sequence). Collection occurred without any documented infections or immune events in donors. These data belong to a study of identifying expanded T cells in peripheral blood. Notes on the study in general: Roughly two-week clone count variance significantly increased as total template count grew. Over approximately two and four weeks, about 15 and 18 clones changed, versus more than 1 between replicates.

This clonotype was sampled from a person aged 18 to 75 in good health. Material: blood. The chain joins TRBV10-1 to TRBJ2-7; D gene uncertain. This CDR3 is CASSEESTDEQYF. CDR3 coding DNA: TGCGCCAGCAGTGAGGAGAGTACCGACGAGCAGTACTTC.